Presented here are 5 T cell receptor beta chains from one specimen sequenced in a study of metastatic and nonmetastatic thyroid tumors. TCRdb re-called clones via MiXCR from the PCR reads. The top ten clones hold almost 25% of a sample with under 20,000 clones, 29% of them seen once. Prior to thyroid surgery, none of the patients had received any treatment. Source material: tumor tissue. Receptor source: a male donor with papillary thyroid cancer or a benign thyroid nodule (not recorded which). Some clones in this sample may be carry-over from other donors' samples.

This clone has just a few counts. The CDR3 protein is CASRRGNGGYTF. DNA of the CDR3: TGTGCCAGCCGCAGGGGAAATGGCGGCTACACCTTC. The chain carries TRBV28 and TRBJ1-2, with D tentatively TRBD1 (6 bases). V lost 8 bases and J lost 8, with 15 bases in between. CDR3 length: 12 residues. The V gene's germline CDR1 is MDHEN and CDR2 SYDVKM.

By sample share, this clone is medium-sized. The genes are TRBV20-1 and TRBJ2-1; 8 nucleotides line up with TRBD2. This CDR3 spans 14 amino acids. In germline, CDR1 is DFQATT, CDR2 SNEGSKA (reference sequence). The V segment lost 1 base and the J segment 3 bases; nucleotides outside the gene matches: 2. The CDR3 is CSARVLAGYNEQFF. CDR3 nucleotides: TGCAGTGCTAGAGTGCTAGCGGGCTACAATGAGCAGTTCTTC.

The table lists this clone with a few counts. The rearrangement links TRBV6-1 to TRBJ2-3; TRBD1 matches at 9 bases. V gave up 6 bases and J gave up 5 bases; unmatched junction bases: 3. Germline CDR1 reads MNHNS; CDR2 reads SASEGT. This CDR3 is 13 amino acids long. As DNA, the CDR3 is TGTGCCAGCAGCCCGGACAGGGGAGATACGCAGTATTTT. It is translated as CASSPDRGDTQYF.

This clone turned up a few times. The rearrangement links TRBV19 to TRBJ2-2; 9 bases fit TRBD2. Germline V gene data show CDR1 as LNHDA and CDR2 as SQIVND (reference sequence). V was clipped by 6 bases and J by 7 bases; unmatched bases: 9. CDR3 length: 15 amino acids. The CDR3 DNA is TGTGCCAGTAGGATAAGTAGCGGGAGTGACGGGGAGCTGTTTTTT. This sequence encodes CASRISSGSDGELFF.

This clone was seen repeatedly, ten times or more. Just one base apart from a much larger clone, this may be a read error. This sequence joins TRBV20-1 and TRBJ2-7; D unclear. The V gene lost 3 bases and the J gene lost 2 bases, with 11 bases spanning the gap. The CDR3 consists of 13 residues. Germline assignment: CDR1 DFQATT and CDR2 SNEGSKA (reference sequence). The CDR3 reads CSASKDLTYEQYF. In nucleotides, the CDR3 is TGCAGTGCTAGCAAGGACCTAACCTACGAGCAGTACTTC.